Below are 20 T cell receptor beta chains sequenced from a single sample in a study of cytomegalovirus exposure and HLA in healthy donors. The PCR used 60 Vbeta and 13 Jbeta primers. The table came from immunoSEQ multiplex PCR; TCRdb's copy has only in-frame clones and leaves some out. The table lists 97,000 or so clones, around a tenth of them singletons. The sample was PBMCs. These receptors were collected from a man aged 50-60 years in good health and CMV-seropositive.

The J gene is TRBJ2-3, the V gene TRBV14; D is unclear. The germline CDR1 and CDR2 sequences are SGHDN and FVKESK. The CDR3 runs to 14 residues. Trimming cost V 4 bases and J 0 bases, with 8 bases left between them. CDR3 nucleotide sequence: TGTGCCAGCAGCCCAAGCCGGAGCACAGATACGCAGTATTTT. It yields the protein CASSPSRSTDTQYF.

V usage is TRBV7-9 and J usage is TRBJ2-5; no clear D. V shed 1 base and J shed 3 bases, with 9 bases lying between them. This CDR3 is built from 14 residues. Germline-derived CDR1 and CDR2 are SEHNR and FQNEAQ (reference sequence). This CDR3 reads CASSLERREETQYF. The CDR3 nucleotides read TGTGCCAGCAGCTTAGAGAGGCGAGAAGAGACCCAGTACTTC. Supplemented by reference TRBV7-9 and TRBJ2-5, the full variable domain reads DTGVSQNPRHKITKRGQNVTFRCDPISEHNRLYWYRQTLGQGPEFLTYFQNEAQLEKSRLLSDRFSAERPKGSFSTLEIQRTEQGDSAMYLCASSLERREETQYFGPGTRLLVL.

The chain is built from TRBV11-3 and TRBJ1-1; TRBD1 matches at 8 bases. Germline V gene data show CDR1 as SGHNT and CDR2 as YENEEA. The CDR3 spans 15 residues. Trimming at V came to 5 bases and at J to 1 base, leaving 6 bases not matched to a gene. The CDR3 nucleotides read TGTGCCAGCAGCACCGGGACAGGAAGGAACACTGAAGCTTTCTTT. It yields the protein CASSTGTGRNTEAFF.

The table lists this clone with a few counts. The chain joins TRBV27 to TRBJ1-4; the match to TRBD1 covers 8 bases. The V segment lost 6 bases and the J segment 5 bases; nucleotides outside the gene matches: 2. Germline loops: CDR1 MNHEY, CDR2 SMNVEV (reference sequence). The CDR3 is 13 residues long. CDR3 amino acids: CASRYRGNEKLFF. CDR3 DNA sequence: TGTGCCAGCAGGTACAGGGGGAATGAAAAACTGTTTTTT.

The chain joins TRBV18 to TRBJ1-4; D uncertain. Trimming took off 2 bases at V and 8 bases at J, with 12 bases between the two ends. In germline, CDR1 is KGHSH, CDR2 LQKENI. There are 14 residues in the CDR3. The CDR3 sequence: CASSPVSGGEKLFF. Written as DNA, the CDR3 is TGTGCCAGCTCACCAGTATCAGGTGGGGAAAAACTGTTTTTT.

This clone was observed a few times. The gene calls are TRBV19 and TRBJ1-5; 7 bases are shared with TRBD1. The CDR3 spans 15 residues. The ends lost 4 bases at V and 1 base at J; junction bases unmatched: 4. Germline lookup yields CDR1 LNHDA and CDR2 SQIVND (reference sequence). Written as DNA, the CDR3 is TGTGCCAGTAGTAACAGCAGGGGGAGCAATCAGCCCCAGCATTTT. Amino acid sequence: CASSNSRGSNQPQHF.

The chain combines TRBV19 with TRBJ1-2; 7 bases match TRBD1. Germline lookup yields CDR1 LNHDA and CDR2 SQIVND (reference sequence). J lost 5 bases, V lost 5 bases, and 8 bases had no gene match. This CDR3 has 14 residues. The CDR3 nucleotides read TGTGCCAGTAGTCGACGGGACAGCGCGTATGGCTACACCTTC. Residues: CASSRRDSAYGYTF.

The rearrangement links TRBV11-2 to TRBJ2-2; D is undetermined. V lost 1 base and J lost 3, with 6 bases in between. The CDR3 contains 14 residues. Germline CDR1 and CDR2: SGHAT and FQNNGV. The DNA of the CDR3 is TGTGCCAGCAGCTTAGTCGAGTACACCGGGGAGCTGTTTTTT. Protein: CASSLVEYTGELFF.

The chain links TRBV9 to TRBJ2-1, with D possibly being TRBD1 (6 bases). Germline CDR1 is SGDLS and CDR2 is YYNGEE. CDR3 size: 14 residues. Trimming cost V 4 bases and J 6 bases, with 14 bases left between them. The CDR3 sequence is CASSRPTGRNEQFF. The CDR3 DNA reads as TGTGCCAGCAGCAGACCGACAGGACGCAATGAGCAGTTCTTC.

This clone was picked up a small number of times. The chain uses TRBV5-1 and TRBJ2-7; D might be TRBD1 (6 bases). Germline V CDR1 and CDR2: SGHRS, YFSETQ. Trimming took off 3 bases at V and 4 bases at J, with 14 bases between the two ends. The CDR3 spans 14 residues. CDR3 in amino acids: CASSSSGTKYEQYF. The CDR3 DNA is TGCGCCAGCAGCTCATCCGGGACAAAATACGAGCAGTACTTC.

In its sample, this clone was seen a few times. The V call is TRBV27, the J call TRBJ2-1; D gene unclear. This CDR3 is built from 14 residues. Germline CDR1 reads MNHEY; CDR2 reads SMNVEV (reference sequence). Trimming removed 2 bases at V and 3 bases at J, with 8 bases between. The CDR3 bases are TGTGCCAGCAGTTTAAACCCAGACTACAATGAGCAGTTCTTC. The encoded protein is CASSLNPDYNEQFF.

The chain couples TRBV7-9 to TRBJ2-1; 12 bases are shared with TRBD2. The CDR3 is 17 residues long. Germline V gives CDR1 SEHNR, CDR2 FQNEAQ (reference sequence). The V and J ends lost 5 bases and 3 bases, in that order; junction bases with no gene match: 8. The DNA for the CDR3 is TGTGCCAGCAGCCCGACTAGCGGGAGTAGATTCTACAATGAGCAGTTCTTC. This translates into CASSPTSGSRFYNEQFF.

There are a few counts of this clone. The chain carries TRBV9 and TRBJ1-3, with D maybe TRBD1 (5 bases). The V gene lost 4 bases and the J gene lost 2 bases, with 16 bases spanning the gap. The CDR3 runs 16 residues. Germline CDR1 reads SGDLS; CDR2 reads YYNGEE. CDR3 nucleotides: TGTGCCAGCAGCCCCCAGGTGGGGGGGGCTGGAAACACCATATATTTT. As protein: CASSPQVGGAGNTIYF.

This clone showed up just a few times. The chain joins TRBV5-6 to TRBJ2-5; a weak D match, TRBD1 (6 bases). Trimming took 5 bases from V and 2 from J, leaving 16 bases between them. Germline CDR1 is SGHDT and CDR2 is YYEEEE. The CDR3 runs 15 residues. CDR3 DNA: TGTGCCAGCAGTATAAGGACAGCTAATCAAGAGACCCAGTACTTC. It codes for CASSIRTANQETQYF.

The CDR3 DNA follows: TGTGCCAGCAGTTCCGTAACAGGGTTCTATGGCTACACCTTC. Protein sequence: CASSSVTGFYGYTF. This chain links TRBV28 with TRBJ1-2, with D possibly being TRBD1 (6 bases). V shed 4 bases and J shed 4 bases, with 13 bases lying between them. In germline, CDR1 is MDHEN, CDR2 SYDVKM. This CDR3 comprises 14 residues.

For the CDR3, the DNA is TGTGCCAGCTCTGGGGTGATGGCTAGCGGGAACACCGGGGAGCTGTTTTTT. As protein: CASSGVMASGNTGELFF. The V gene is TRBV18, the J gene TRBJ2-2; 7 nucleotides align to TRBD2. Germline loops: CDR1 KGHSH, CDR2 LQKENI. Unmatched junction bases numbered 11, after V lost 6 bases and J lost 1 base. The CDR3 covers 17 residues.

This chain joins TRBV2 and TRBJ2-5; the D is unclear. The germline V gene has CDR1 SNHLY and CDR2 FYNNEI. V was shortened by 5 bases and J by 2 bases, with 12 bases between the two germline ends. This CDR3 is 14 amino acids long. The CDR3 is CASSRAARQETQYF. CDR3 bases: TGTGCCAGCAGTCGAGCTGCCCGACAAGAGACCCAGTACTTC.

Note on this clone: Relative to the germline gene, one junction end is altered; a read error may explain this. V usage is TRBV5-1 and J usage is TRBJ1-3; D is perhaps TRBD1 (6 bases). The CDR3 covers 16 residues. Germline V gene sequence: CDR1 SGHRS, CDR2 YFSETQ. The CDR3 loop is CVSSLMGGPSGNTIYF. As DNA, the CDR3 is TGCGTCAGCAGCTTGATGGGGGGGCCCTCTGGAAACACCATATATTTT. The full variable domain, completed using reference TRBV5-1 and TRBJ1-3, is KAGVTQTPRYLIKTRGQQVTLSCSPISGHRSVSWYQQTPGQGLQFLFEYFSETQRNKGNFPGRFSGRQFSNSRSEMNVSTLELGDSALYLCVSSLMGGPSGNTIYFGEGSWLTVV.

This clone came up many times. The chain combines TRBV4-2 with TRBJ2-5, with TRBD2 identical over 8 bases. This CDR3 contains 17 residues. The junction had 9 bases not matched to a gene; V was cut back by 1 base and J by 2 bases. Germline V gene sequence: CDR1 LGHNA, CDR2 YNFKEQ. The CDR3 protein is CASSQAESGRSQETQYF. CDR3 in DNA: TGTGCCAGCAGCCAAGCGGAAAGCGGGAGATCGCAAGAGACCCAGTACTTC.

The V gene is TRBV5-8, the J gene TRBJ1-5, with TRBD1 matching 7 bases. The CDR3 loop spans 15 amino acids. After removal of 4 bases from V and 0 bases from J, the junction contained 4 bases not matched to a gene. The germline V gene encodes CDR1 SGHTS and CDR2 YDEGEE. The DNA for the CDR3 is TGTGCCAGCAGCCCCGGGACAGATAGCAATCAGCCCCAGCATTTT. This sequence encodes CASSPGTDSNQPQHF.